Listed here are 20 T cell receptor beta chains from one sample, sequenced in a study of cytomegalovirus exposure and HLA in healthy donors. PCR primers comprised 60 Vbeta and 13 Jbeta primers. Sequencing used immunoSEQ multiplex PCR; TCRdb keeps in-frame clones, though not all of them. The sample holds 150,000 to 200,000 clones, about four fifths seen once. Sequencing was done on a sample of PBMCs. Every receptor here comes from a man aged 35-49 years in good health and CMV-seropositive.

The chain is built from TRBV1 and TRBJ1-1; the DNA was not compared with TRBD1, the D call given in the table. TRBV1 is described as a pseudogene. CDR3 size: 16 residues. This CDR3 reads CTSRLGGRGEDTEAFF. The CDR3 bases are TGCACCAGCAGACTTGGGGGCAGGGGCGAAGACACTGAAGCTTTCTTT.

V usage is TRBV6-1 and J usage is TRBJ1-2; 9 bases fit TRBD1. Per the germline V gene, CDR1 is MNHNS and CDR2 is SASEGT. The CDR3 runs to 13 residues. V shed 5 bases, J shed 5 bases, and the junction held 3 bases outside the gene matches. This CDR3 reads CASSWDRAYGYTF. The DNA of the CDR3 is TGTGCCAGCAGTTGGGACAGGGCTTATGGCTACACCTTC.

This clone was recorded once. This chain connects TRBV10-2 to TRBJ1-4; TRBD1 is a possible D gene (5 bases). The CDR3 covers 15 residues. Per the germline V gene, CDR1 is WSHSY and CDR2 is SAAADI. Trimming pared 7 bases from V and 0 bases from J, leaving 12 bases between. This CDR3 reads CASTGQGATNEKLFF. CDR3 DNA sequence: TGCGCCAGCACGGGTCAGGGTGCAACTAATGAAAAACTGTTTTTT.

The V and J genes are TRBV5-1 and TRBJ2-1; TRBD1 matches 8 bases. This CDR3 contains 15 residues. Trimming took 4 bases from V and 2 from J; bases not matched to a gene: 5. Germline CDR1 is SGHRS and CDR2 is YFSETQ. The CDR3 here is CASSPGTGTYNEQFF. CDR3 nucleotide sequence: TGCGCCAGCAGCCCCGGGACAGGAACCTACAATGAGCAGTTCTTC.

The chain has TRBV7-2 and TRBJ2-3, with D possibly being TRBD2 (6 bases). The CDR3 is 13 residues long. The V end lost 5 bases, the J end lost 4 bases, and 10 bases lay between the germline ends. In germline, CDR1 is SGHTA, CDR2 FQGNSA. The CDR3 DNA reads TGTGCCAGCAGCCGGGGGTTCGCAGATACGCAGTATTTT. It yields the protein CASSRGFADTQYF.

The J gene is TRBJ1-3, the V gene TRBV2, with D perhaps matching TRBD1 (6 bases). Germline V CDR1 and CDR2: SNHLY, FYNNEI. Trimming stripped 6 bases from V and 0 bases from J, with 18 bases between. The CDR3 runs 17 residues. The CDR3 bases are TGTGCCAGCAGAGTTACAGGGTCCCTCTACTCTGGAAACACCATATATTTT. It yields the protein CASRVTGSLYSGNTIYF.

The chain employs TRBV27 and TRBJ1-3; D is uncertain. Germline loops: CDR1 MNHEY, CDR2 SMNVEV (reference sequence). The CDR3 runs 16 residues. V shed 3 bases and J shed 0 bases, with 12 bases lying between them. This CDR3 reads CASSFWSPSSGNTIYF. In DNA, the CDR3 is TGTGCCAGCAGTTTTTGGAGCCCTAGCTCTGGAAACACCATATATTTT.

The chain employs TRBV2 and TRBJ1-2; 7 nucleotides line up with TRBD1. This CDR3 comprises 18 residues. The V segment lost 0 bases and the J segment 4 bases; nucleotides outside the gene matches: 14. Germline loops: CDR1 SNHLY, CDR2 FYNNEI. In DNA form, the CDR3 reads TGTGCCAGCAGTGAAGCGCTTCCCGAGAGGGGGCGCCGCTATGGCTACACCTTC. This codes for CASSEALPERGRRYGYTF.

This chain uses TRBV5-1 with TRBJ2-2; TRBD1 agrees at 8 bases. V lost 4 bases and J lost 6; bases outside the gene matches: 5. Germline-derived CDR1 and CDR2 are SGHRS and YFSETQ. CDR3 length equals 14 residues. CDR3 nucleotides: TGCGCCAGCAGCGCGACAGGGGCGGCCGGGGAGCTGTTTTTT. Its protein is CASSATGAAGELFF.

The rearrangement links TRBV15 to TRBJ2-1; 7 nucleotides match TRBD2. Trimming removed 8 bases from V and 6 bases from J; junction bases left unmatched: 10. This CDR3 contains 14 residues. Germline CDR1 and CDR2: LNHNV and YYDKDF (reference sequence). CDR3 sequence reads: CATLGRERLNEQFF. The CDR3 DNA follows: TGTGCCACCCTGGGGAGGGAGAGACTCAATGAGCAGTTCTTC.

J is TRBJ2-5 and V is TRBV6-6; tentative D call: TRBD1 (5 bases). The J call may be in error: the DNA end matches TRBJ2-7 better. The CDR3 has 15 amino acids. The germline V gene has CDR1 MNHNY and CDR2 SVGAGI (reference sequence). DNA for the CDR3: TGTGCCAGCAGTTACCGCATGACAGTATCCTACGAGCAGTACTTC. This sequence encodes CASSYRMTVSYEQYF.

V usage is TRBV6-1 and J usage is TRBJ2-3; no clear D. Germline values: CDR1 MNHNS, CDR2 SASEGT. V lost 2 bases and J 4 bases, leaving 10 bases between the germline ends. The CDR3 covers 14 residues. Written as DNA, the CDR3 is TGTGCCAGCAGTGAACTAGACCCTCCAGATACGCAGTATTTT. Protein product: CASSELDPPDTQYF.

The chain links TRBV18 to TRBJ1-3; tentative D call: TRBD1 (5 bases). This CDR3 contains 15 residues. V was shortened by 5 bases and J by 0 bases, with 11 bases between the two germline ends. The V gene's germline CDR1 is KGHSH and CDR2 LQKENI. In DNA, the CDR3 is TGTGCCAGCTCAACTGGACAAAACTCTGGAAACACCATATATTTT. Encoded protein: CASSTGQNSGNTIYF.

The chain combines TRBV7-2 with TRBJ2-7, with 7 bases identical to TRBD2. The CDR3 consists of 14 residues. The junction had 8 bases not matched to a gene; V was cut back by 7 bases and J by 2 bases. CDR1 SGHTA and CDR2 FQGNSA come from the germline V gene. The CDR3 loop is CASTWGGGTYEQYF. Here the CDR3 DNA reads TGTGCCAGCACATGGGGGGGTGGGACCTACGAGCAGTACTTC.

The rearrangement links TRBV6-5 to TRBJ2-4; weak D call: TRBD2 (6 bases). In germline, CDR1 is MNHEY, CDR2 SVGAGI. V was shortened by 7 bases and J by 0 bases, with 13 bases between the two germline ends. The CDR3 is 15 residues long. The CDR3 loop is CASTPLGGAKNIQYF. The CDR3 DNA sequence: TGTGCCAGCACTCCATTGGGGGGAGCCAAAAACATTCAGTACTTC.

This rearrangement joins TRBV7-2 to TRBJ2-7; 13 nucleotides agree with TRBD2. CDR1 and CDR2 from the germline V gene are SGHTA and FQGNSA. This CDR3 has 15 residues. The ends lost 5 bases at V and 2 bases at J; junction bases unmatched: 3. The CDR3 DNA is TGTGCCAGCAGCCCGGGGACTAGCGGGACCTACGAGCAGTACTTC. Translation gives CASSPGTSGTYEQYF.

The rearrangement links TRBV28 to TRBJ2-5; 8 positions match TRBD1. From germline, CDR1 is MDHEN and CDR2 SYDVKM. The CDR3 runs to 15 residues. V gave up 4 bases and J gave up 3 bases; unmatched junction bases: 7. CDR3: CASSSPDRGEETQYF. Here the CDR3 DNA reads TGTGCCAGCAGTTCCCCAGACAGGGGCGAAGAGACCCAGTACTTC.

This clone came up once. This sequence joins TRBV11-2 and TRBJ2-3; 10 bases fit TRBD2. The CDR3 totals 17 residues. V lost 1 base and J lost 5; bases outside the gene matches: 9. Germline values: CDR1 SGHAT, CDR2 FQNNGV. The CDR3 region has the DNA TGTGCCAGCAGCTTAGGGGGGAGCGGGAGGGCCGGAGATACGCAGTATTTT. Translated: CASSLGGSGRAGDTQYF.

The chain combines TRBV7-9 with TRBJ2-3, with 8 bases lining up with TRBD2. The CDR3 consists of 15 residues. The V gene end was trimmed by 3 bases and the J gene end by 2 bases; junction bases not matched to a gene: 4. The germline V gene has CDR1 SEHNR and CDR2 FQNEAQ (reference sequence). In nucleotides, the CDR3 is TGTGCCAGCAGCTTGGGACTAGAAGTCACAGATACGCAGTATTTT. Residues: CASSLGLEVTDTQYF. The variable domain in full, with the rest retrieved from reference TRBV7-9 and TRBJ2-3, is DTGVSQNPRHKITKRGQNVTFRCDPISEHNRLYWYRQTLGQGPEFLTYFQNEAQLEKSRLLSDRFSAERPKGSFSTLEIQRTEQGDSAMYLCASSLGLEVTDTQYFGPGTRLTVL.

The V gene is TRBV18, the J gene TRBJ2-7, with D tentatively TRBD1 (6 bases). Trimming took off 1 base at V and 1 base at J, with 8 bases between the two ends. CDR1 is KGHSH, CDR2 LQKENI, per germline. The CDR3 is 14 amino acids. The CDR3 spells CASSPLDSSYEQYF. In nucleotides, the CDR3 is TGTGCCAGCTCACCACTGGACAGTTCCTACGAGCAGTACTTC.